This TCR beta chain was retrieved from a study of identical twins. Concerning this clonotype itself: Antigen unknown.

General observations from the study: With abundant cord blood beta clonotypes, insertions were fewer; memory repertoires showed no such pattern. Out-of-frame TCR alpha sharing in monozygotic twins exceeded recombination model predictions.

Through template switching, a universal primer site was introduced, and the cDNA contained unique molecular identifiers. Each CDR3 protein gets one entry after TCRdb re-called the 5' RACE reads with MiXCR. The sample records more than 1.5 million distinct CDR3 sequences, about 32% being singletons. The CDR3 sequence is 11 residues long. The TCR was taken from a newborn girl in good health. The V call is TRBV12-3 or TRBV12-4, the J call TRBJ1-2; a possible D gene is TRBD1 (6 bases). Sequenced sample: cord blood. The CDR3 region has the DNA TGTGCGTTGGGGGGCGCTTACGGCTACACCTTC. It translates to CALGGAYGYTF.